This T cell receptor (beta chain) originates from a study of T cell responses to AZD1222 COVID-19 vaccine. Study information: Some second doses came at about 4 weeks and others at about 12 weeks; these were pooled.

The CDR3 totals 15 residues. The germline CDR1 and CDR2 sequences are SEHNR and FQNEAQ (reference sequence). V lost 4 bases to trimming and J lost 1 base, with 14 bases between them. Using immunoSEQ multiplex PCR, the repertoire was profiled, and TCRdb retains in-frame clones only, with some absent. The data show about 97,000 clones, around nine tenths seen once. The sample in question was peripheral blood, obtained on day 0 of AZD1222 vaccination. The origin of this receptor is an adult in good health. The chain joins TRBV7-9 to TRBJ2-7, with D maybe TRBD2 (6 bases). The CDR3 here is CASSSTLGLSYEQYF. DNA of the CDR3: TGTGCCAGCAGCTCCACCCTTGGACTATCCTACGAGCAGTACTTC.